These 12 T cell receptor beta chains share one sample of origin, sequenced in a study of blood T cell repertoires in COVID-19. Libraries were prepared by immunoSEQ multiplex PCR; TCRdb keeps only in-frame clonotypes and omits some of them. The sample gives about 500,000 clones, approximately 86% of which show up once; about 0.75% is in the top ten. Sequencing input: PBMCs or T cells enriched from blood (not recorded which). Every receptor here comes from a woman under 30 who had recovered from COVID-19.

The chain recombines TRBV24-1 with TRBJ1-1; no firm D call. This CDR3 is built from 12 residues. Trimming took off 8 bases at V and 7 bases at J, with 13 bases between the two ends. Germline values: CDR1 KGHDR, CDR2 SFDVKD. CDR3: CATTGFTGEAFF. The CDR3 DNA reads TGTGCCACCACCGGATTTACGGGTGAAGCTTTCTTT.

The V and J genes are TRBV30 and TRBJ2-7, with a weak D call TRBD1 (7 bases). Germline V gene sequence: CDR1 GTSNPN, CDR2 SVGIG (reference sequence). Trimming took off 2 bases at V and 4 bases at J, with 15 bases between the two ends. This CDR3 region has 14 residues. CDR3 residues: CAWSRGQGGYEQYF. The CDR3 DNA is TGTGCCTGGAGTAGGGGGCAGGGAGGATACGAGCAGTACTTC.

This chain links TRBV5-4 with TRBJ1-2, with 11 nucleotides matching TRBD1. The germline gives CDR1 SGHNT, CDR2 YYREEE (reference sequence). V shed 4 bases and J 8 bases; nucleotides not matched to a gene: 7. The CDR3 length is 14 residues. The DNA for the CDR3 is TGTGCCAGCAGCGCCGGACAGGGGGCGGCCGGCTACACCTTC. Protein sequence: CASSAGQGAAGYTF. The full variable domain, in which reference TRBV5-4 and TRBJ1-2 provide the parts outside the CDR3, is ETGVTQSPTHLIKTRGQQVTLRCSSQSGHNTVSWYQQALGQGPQFIFQYYREEENGRGNFPPRFSGLQFPNYSSELNVNALELDDSALYLCASSAGQGAAGYTFGSGTRLTVV.

The chain links TRBV27 to TRBJ1-6; TRBD1 is a possible D gene (5 bases). This CDR3 region has 17 residues. Germline V gives CDR1 MNHEY, CDR2 SMNVEV (reference sequence). Trimming removed 1 base from V and 0 bases from J, with 10 bases in between. CDR3 loop: CASSLYSGGSYNSPLHF. DNA for the CDR3: TGTGCCAGCAGTTTATACTCCGGGGGCTCCTATAATTCACCCCTCCACTTT.

J is TRBJ1-2 and V is TRBV5-4; 8 bases map to TRBD1. This CDR3 has 15 amino acids. In germline, CDR1 is SGHNT, CDR2 YYREEE (reference sequence). The junction had 9 bases not matched to a gene; V was cut back by 0 bases and J by 8 bases. The CDR3 bases are TGTGCCAGCAGCTTGGGTAGCAGGACAGGGAGCGGCTACACCTTC. Its translation is CASSLGSRTGSGYTF.

The chain uses TRBV19 and TRBJ2-1, with TRBD2 matching 8 bases. The germline CDR1 and CDR2 sequences are LNHDA and SQIVND (reference sequence). V trimming: 5 bases; J trimming: 3 bases; junction bases outside the gene matches: 9. The CDR3 runs to 16 residues. The CDR3 protein is CASSAGGRYVYNEQFF. In DNA, the CDR3 is TGTGCCAGTAGTGCGGGGGGCCGATACGTCTACAATGAGCAGTTCTTC. The whole variable domain, filled in from reference TRBV19 and TRBJ2-1, reads DGGITQSPKYLFRKEGQNVTLSCEQNLNHDAMYWYRQDPGQGLRLIYYSQIVNDFQKGDIAEGYSVSREKKESFPLTVTSAQKNPTAFYLCASSAGGRYVYNEQFFGPGTRLTVL.

This chain connects TRBV2 to TRBJ2-7; TRBD1 matches at 7 bases. V lost 6 bases and J lost 1; bases outside the gene matches: 12. Germline CDR1 reads SNHLY; CDR2 reads FYNNEI. The CDR3 loop spans 16 amino acids. CDR3 in DNA: TGTGCCAGCAGAGCGAGGGGGACAGCTTTTTCCTACGAGCAGTACTTC. This encodes CASRARGTAFSYEQYF.

Concerning this clone: The germline gene is not matched at one end of the junction; a read error may be the cause. This rearrangement joins TRBV24-1 to TRBJ2-3, with TRBD1 matching over 8 bases. From germline, CDR1 is KGHDR and CDR2 SFDVKD. The CDR3 is 12 amino acids. The CDR3 region has the DNA TGTGCCTCCAGGGGGCTCACAGATACGCAGTATTTT. The encoded protein is CASRGLTDTQYF.

This chain joins TRBV7-2 and TRBJ1-6; D gene uncertain. The ends were cut back, 1 base at V and 6 bases at J, with 10 bases in the middle. The CDR3 runs 15 residues. Germline CDR1 is SGHTA and CDR2 is FQGNSA. CDR3 protein: CASSLGATTNSPLHF. CDR3 in DNA: TGTGCCAGCAGCTTAGGGGCGACTACTAATTCACCCCTCCACTTT. The full variable domain, with the rest looked up from reference TRBV7-2 and TRBJ1-6, is GAGVSQSPSNKVTEKGKDVELRCDPISGHTALYWYRQSLGQGLEFLIYFQGNSAPDKSGLPSDRFSAERTGGSVSTLTIQRTQQEDSAVYLCASSLGATTNSPLHFGNGTRLTVT.

In its sample, this clone was seen once. This chain connects TRBV28 to TRBJ2-5, with 11 positions matching TRBD2. Germline lookup yields CDR1 MDHEN and CDR2 SYDVKM. V dropped 6 bases and J dropped 4; count of bases not matched to a gene: 16. This CDR3 is 18 amino acids long. In DNA, the CDR3 is TGTGCCAGCAGCCGAGGGCACTTAGCGGGGGGGCTTAGAGAGACCCAGTACTTC. Protein sequence: CASSRGHLAGGLRETQYF.

The J gene is TRBJ2-5, the V gene TRBV5-1; 9 bases agree with TRBD1. CDR3 length: 15 residues. The germline gives CDR1 SGHRS, CDR2 YFSETQ. J lost 2 bases, V lost 2 bases, and 4 bases had no gene match. The CDR3 loop is CASSFLQGAQETQYF. CDR3 DNA sequence: TGCGCCAGCAGCTTCCTACAGGGGGCGCAAGAGACCCAGTACTTC.

The chain recombines TRBV3-1 (or the pseudogene TRBV3-2) with TRBJ2-3; D is possibly TRBD2 (6 bases). This CDR3 is 16 amino acids long. V dropped 4 bases and J dropped 0 bases, with 14 bases sitting between them. Germline CDR1 is LGHDT and CDR2 is YNNKEL (reference sequence). The CDR3 sequence: CASSPRGKGSTDTQYF. The DNA of the CDR3 is TGTGCCAGCAGCCCCCGGGGGAAGGGAAGCACAGATACGCAGTATTTT.